This T cell receptor (beta chain) was sequenced during a study of control samples from healthy donors and cancer patients. The CDR3 is made up of 15 amino acids. Between the trimmed V and J ends, which lost 0 bases and 7 bases, there was a span of 10 bases. The germline gives CDR1 MDHEN, CDR2 SYDVKM. TCRdb's table, derived via immunoSEQ multiplex PCR, lists solely in-frame clones and lacks some. The sample carries about 170,000 clones, 75% to 95% recorded once. The chain employs TRBV28 and TRBJ1-6; D remains ambiguous. The material sequenced was blood. This receptor was obtained from a woman aged 25-40 years in good health. DNA of the CDR3: TGTGCCAGCAGTTTATGGGTAGGCGGAAATTCACCCCTCCACTTT. It specifies CASSLWVGGNSPLHF.